The rows below give T cell receptor beta chains drawn from one sample of a study of blood T cell repertoires in COVID-19. Some clones are missing from TCRdb's copy, which holds only in-frame ones; the method was immunoSEQ multiplex PCR. Among 84,000 or so clones listed, 75% to 85% were seen once. The sequenced sample was peripheral blood. The origin of the receptors is a woman in her 40s with active or convalescent COVID-19. The CDR3 runs from the conserved cysteine through the conserved F or W. The D gene is left open where the match is weak. Rows may omit the clone size; those that give it use once, few, many or a size class.

d_call | j_call | clone_size | v_call | cdr3_nt | cdr3_aa
- | TRBJ1-4 | - | TRBV2 | TGTGCCAGCAGTAGGAGGGGATATGAAAAACTGTTTTTT | CASSRRGYEKLFF
- | TRBJ1-1 | - | TRBV6-5 | TGTGCCAGCAGTCCGAGACGACAGGAAGCTTTCTTT | CASSPRRQEAFF
TRBD1 | TRBJ2-3 | few | TRBV9 | TGTGCCAGCAGCGCGGGACAGGGGCACACAGATACGCAGTATTTT | CASSAGQGHTDTQYF
TRBD1 | TRBJ1-1 | - | TRBV7-8 | TGTGCCAGCAGCTCCTACGGACAGGGATTATTGAACACTGAAGCTTTCTTT | CASSSYGQGLLNTEAFF
- | TRBJ2-1 | - | TRBV10-2 | TGCGCCAGCAGTGACTGGGGAGGCGATGAGCAGTTCTTC | CASSDWGGDEQFF
TRBD1 | TRBJ1-5 | - | TRBV7-8 | TGTGCCAGCAGCCCCCAGGGGGCAAATAGCAATCAGCCCCAGCATTTT | CASSPQGANSNQPQHF
TRBD1 | TRBJ1-2 | - | TRBV4-1 | TGCGCCAGCAGCCAAGATCAGGGAGGGACAGGAAAGTCACGCACCTTC | CASSQDQGGTGKSRTF
- | TRBJ2-7 | few | TRBV20-1 | TGCAGTGCTCGTTATAGCGGCGAGCAGTACTTC | CSARYSGEQYF
- | TRBJ1-2 | - | TRBV10-3 | TGTGCCATCAGTCGGGCCAGCGGCTATGGCTACACCTTC | CAISRASGYGYTF
- | TRBJ1-2 | - | TRBV7-2 | TGTGCCAGCAGCCGTACAGGGAGGGGCAACTATGGCTACACCTTC | CASSRTGRGNYGYTF
- | TRBJ1-5 | - | TRBV7-9 | TGTGCCAGCAGCTTAGGGGGTCAGGGATCCCAGCCCCAGCATTTT | CASSLGGQGSQPQHF
TRBD1 | TRBJ1-6 | - | TRBV27 | TGTGCCAGCACAACAGACAGGGCCTATAATTCACCCCTCCACTTT | CASTTDRAYNSPLHF
TRBD1 | TRBJ1-6 | - | TRBV5-8 | TGTGCCAGCAGCCCCGGGACAGATAATTCACCCCTCCACTTT | CASSPGTDNSPLHF
TRBD1 | TRBJ2-1 | - | TRBV24-1 | TGTGCCACCGAGGGGGCAGGGGGCGATGAGCAGTTCTTC | CATEGAGGDEQFF
- | TRBJ2-2 | - | TRBV6-2/TRBV6-3 | TGTGCCAGCAGTTACGCTAAGGGGTCCGGGGAGCTGTTTTTT | CASSYAKGSGELFF
- | TRBJ1-2 | - | TRBV21-1 | TGTGCCAGCAGCAAACCGCGCAAAAACTATGGCTACACCTTC | CASSKPRKNYGYTF
TRBD2 | TRBJ2-3 | - | TRBV28 | TGTGCCAGCAGTGGCCGGGGGGGCACAGATACGCAGTATTTT | CASSGRGGTDTQYF
TRBD1 | TRBJ2-7 | - | TRBV29-1 | TGCAGCGTTGACTGGGACGGGACAGGGGGGGAGCAGTACTTC | CSVDWDGTGGEQYF
- | TRBJ1-5 | - | TRBV10-3 | TGTGCCACCCGGGACAACAATCAGCCCCAGCATTTT | CATRDNNQPQHF
- | TRBJ1-5 | - | TRBV15 | TGTGCCACCAGCAGAGGTTCGGACGGGAACAATCAGCCCCAGCATTTT | CATSRGSDGNNQPQHF
- | TRBJ1-1 | - | TRBV28 | TGTGCCAGCAAACCCTTCACCGGAGGAATCACTGAAGCTTTCTTT | CASKPFTGGITEAFF
- | TRBJ1-3 | few | TRBV9 | TGTGCCAGCAGCGTAGACGGGGGAACTGGAAACACCATATATTTT | CASSVDGGTGNTIYF
- | TRBJ2-7 | few | TRBV28 | TGTGCCAGCAGTCCGTTGGAGGGGCTATACGAGCAGTACTTC | CASSPLEGLYEQYF
- | TRBJ2-3 | - | TRBV29-1 | TGCAGCGTGCGAGAACAGGGATATACGCAGTATTTT | CSVREQGYTQYF
- | TRBJ1-2 | - | TRBV28 | TGTGCCAGCAGTCCCCCAGGTCAGGGGAGCTATGGCTACACCTTC | CASSPPGQGSYGYTF
- | TRBJ1-6 | - | TRBV2 | TGTGCCAGCAGTCCCCAGGGGAATTCACCCCTCCACTTT | CASSPQGNSPLHF
TRBD1 | TRBJ1-4 | once | TRBV29-1 | TGCAGCGTACATACAGGGGTGGTTGAAAAACTGTTTTTT | CSVHTGVVEKLFF
TRBD2 | TRBJ2-3 | - | TRBV5-1 | TGCGCCAGCAGCTTGGCGGCTAGCGGGGGCACAGATACGCAGTATTTT | CASSLAASGGTDTQYF
TRBD1 | TRBJ2-5 | - | TRBV23-1 | TGCGCCAGCAGTCCGCGGGGACAGGTTGGTCGAGAGACCCAGTACTTC | CASSPRGQVGRETQYF
- | TRBJ2-1 | - | TRBV9 | TGTGCCAGCAGCGTAGATCCGGGGGGCCTCAATGAGCAGTTCTTC | CASSVDPGGLNEQFF
- | TRBJ1-1 | - | TRBV4-3 | TGCGCCAGCAGCCAAGATTTCAGGGTAGGAGCTTTCTTT | CASSQDFRVGAFF
TRBD1 | TRBJ1-5 | - | TRBV5-6 | TGTGCCAGCAGCTTGGGTTGGGACAGGGACAATCAGCCCCAGCATTTT | CASSLGWDRDNQPQHF
- | TRBJ1-1 | - | TRBV10-3 | TGTGCCATCAGTGCCCTCGGAGGGGTGTTGACTGAAGCTTTCTTT | CAISALGGVLTEAFF
- | TRBJ2-6 | - | TRBV5-5 | TGTGCCAGCAGCCCGGAGGGGGGGCCGCAAGCCAACGTCCTGACTTTC | CASSPEGGPQANVLTF
- | TRBJ2-3 | - | TRBV4-1 | TGCGCCAGCAGCCAAGCCCCGGGGGATAGTTGGTCAGATACGCAGTATTTT | CASSQAPGDSWSDTQYF
TRBD2 | TRBJ2-7 | once | TRBV13 | TGTGCCAGCAGCCCTTGGCTAGCGGGAGCCTACGAGCAGTACTTC | CASSPWLAGAYEQYF
- | TRBJ1-2 | - | TRBV14 | TGTGCCAGCAGCCTTCTCACGAACCCCAGGGATGGCTACACCTTC | CASSLLTNPRDGYTF
- | TRBJ1-4 | - | TRBV28 | TGTGCCAGCAGTTCCACCGCCGGTATTGCGGATGAAAAACTGTTTTTT | CASSSTAGIADEKLFF
- | TRBJ1-5 | few | TRBV6-1 | TGTGCCAGCAGTGAAGCGAACAAAGGAGGTCAGCCCCAGCATTTT | CASSEANKGGQPQHF
TRBD1 | TRBJ1-1 | - | TRBV27 | TGTGCCAGCACCCTCAACCACAGGGGAGACACTGAAGCTTTCTTT | CASTLNHRGDTEAFF
TRBD1 | TRBJ2-1 | - | TRBV7-3 | TGTGCCAGCAGCTTAAGACAGGGTGGGAGATCCAATGAGCAGTTCTTC | CASSLRQGGRSNEQFF
TRBD2 | TRBJ2-5 | - | TRBV28 | TGTGCCAGCAGTTCGACTAGCGGGGGAGAGACCCAGTACTTC | CASSSTSGGETQYF
- | TRBJ2-2 | - | TRBV2 | TGTGCCAGCAGGGAACAGGGAATGGGCACCGGGGAGCTGTTTTTT | CASREQGMGTGELFF
TRBD1 | TRBJ1-1 | - | TRBV28 | TGTGCCAGCAGGGCCGGGACAGTTAACACTGAAGCTTTCTTT | CASRAGTVNTEAFF
- | TRBJ2-7 | - | TRBV5-4 | TGTGCCAGCAGCCCCCAAACCGGGAGCTCCTACGAGCAGTACTTC | CASSPQTGSSYEQYF
TRBD1 | TRBJ1-2 | - | TRBV5-8 | TGTGCCAGCAGCTCCGGGACAGAATATGGCTACACCTTC | CASSSGTEYGYTF
- | TRBJ1-2 | - | TRBV7-9 | TGTGCCAGCAGCTCGATTAATGAGGCTAACTATGGCTACACCTTC | CASSSINEANYGYTF
- | TRBJ1-2 | - | TRBV6-6 | TGTGCCAGCAGTTCCCCCCTCTTGACAGGAAACTATGGCTACACCTTC | CASSSPLLTGNYGYTF